The 14 T cell receptor beta chains below come from one sample, sequenced in a study of somatic mutations in cytotoxic T cells in rheumatoid arthritis. Using immunoSEQ multiplex PCR, the repertoire was profiled, and TCRdb retains in-frame clones only, with some absent. The data contain roughly 10,000 clones, almost 80% of them singletons. The specimen was CD8+ T cells sorted from blood. These receptors all stem from an adult with rheumatoid arthritis.

J is TRBJ1-2 and V is TRBV6-1; D unresolved. V shed 7 bases and J shed 3 bases, with 9 bases lying between them. There are 12 residues in the CDR3. Germline V gives CDR1 MNHNS, CDR2 SASEGT. The CDR3 bases are TGTGCCAGCATGGAGGGCCACTATGGCTACACCTTC. It translates to CASMEGHYGYTF.

The chain is built from TRBV15 and TRBJ1-2; the D is unclear. The CDR3 totals 14 residues. CDR1 is LNHNV, CDR2 YYDKDF, per germline (reference sequence). V was trimmed by 6 bases and J by 2 bases, leaving 13 bases between them. CDR3 nucleotides: TGTGCCACCAGTTATACCCGGCCCAACTATGGCTACACCTTC. Protein sequence: CATSYTRPNYGYTF.

The chain has TRBV11-1 and TRBJ2-3; 10 bases map to TRBD2. The CDR3 covers 15 residues. Trimming cost V 2 bases and J 3 bases; bases outside gene matches: 2. Germline V gene lookup returns CDR1 SGHAT and CDR2 FQDESV (reference sequence). The CDR3 protein is CASSLLAGVTDTQYF. The DNA for the CDR3 is TGTGCCAGCAGCTTACTAGCGGGAGTTACAGATACGCAGTATTTT.

This rearrangement joins TRBV29-1 to TRBJ1-1; D perhaps matches TRBD1 (5 bases). V lost 7 bases and J lost 4, with 13 bases in between. Germline CDR1 reads SQVTM; CDR2 reads ANQGSEA. The CDR3 runs to 12 residues. CDR3 region: CSALHGTTEAFF. In nucleotides, the CDR3 is TGCAGCGCATTACATGGGACCACTGAAGCTTTCTTT.

This rearrangement joins TRBV4-1 to TRBJ1-4; D is undetermined. The germline CDR1 and CDR2 sequences are MGHRA and YSYEKL. The V end was cut by 2 bases, the J end by 0 bases, with 7 bases between. This CDR3 region has 15 residues. CDR3 amino acids: CASSQSRATNEKLFF. DNA of the CDR3: TGCGCCAGCAGCCAATCGCGAGCAACTAATGAAAAACTGTTTTTT.

This rearrangement joins TRBV6-5 to TRBJ2-5; no reliable D call. The DNA end is more similar to TRBJ2-7, so the J call may be wrong. The CDR3 is 14 amino acids. Germline V gene sequence: CDR1 MNHEY, CDR2 SVGAGI. CDR3 protein: CASSYSRFSYEQYF. The CDR3 nucleotides are TGTGCCAGCAGTTACTCGCGGTTTAGCTACGAGCAGTACTTC.

This chain joins TRBV11-2 and TRBJ2-5; D unclear. CDR3 length: 14 residues. Per the germline V gene, CDR1 is SGHAT and CDR2 is FQNNGV. Trimming removed 1 base from V and 5 bases from J, with 11 bases in between. The DNA of the CDR3 is TGTGCCAGCAGCTTAGCGGGCATGTCTGAGACCCAGTACTTC. Translated: CASSLAGMSETQYF. Complete variable domain (other parts from reference TRBV11-2 and TRBJ2-5): EAGVAQSPRYKIIEKRQSVAFWCNPISGHATLYWYQQILGQGPKLLIQFQNNGVVDDSQLPKDRFSAERLKGVDSTLKIQPAKLEDSAVYLCASSLAGMSETQYFGPGTRLLVL.

This chain uses TRBV4-2 with TRBJ2-1; TRBD2 matches 8 bases. Trimming at V came to 0 bases and at J to 9 bases, leaving 19 bases not matched to a gene. This CDR3 is 19 amino acids long. CDR1 and CDR2 (germline): LGHNA, YNFKEQ. Here the CDR3 reads CASSQDREWSGGRGSEQFF. The CDR3 DNA reads as TGTGCCAGCAGCCAAGACAGGGAGTGGAGCGGGGGTCGAGGGAGTGAGCAGTTCTTC.

In DNA form, the CDR3 reads TGCGCCAGCAGCCACCGGGACAGGGGCTTTCGCGAGCAGTACTTC. Translated, it gives CASSHRDRGFREQYF. V gene TRBV4-1 combines with J gene TRBJ2-7, with 10 bases identical to TRBD1. Per germline, CDR1 MGHRA and CDR2 YSYEKL. J was trimmed by 6 bases and V by 3 bases; bases with no gene match: 8. The CDR3 is 15 amino acids.

This clone is termed medium-sized. The rearrangement joins TRBV9 to TRBJ1-3; the D is unclear. Germline assignment: CDR1 SGDLS and CDR2 YYNGEE. This CDR3 spans 14 amino acids. With 7 bases removed from V and 3 bases from J, the gap between germline ends came to 14 bases. CDR3 amino acids: CASHGPLDGNTIYF. The DNA of the CDR3 is TGTGCCAGCCACGGCCCTCTTGATGGAAACACCATATATTTT.

The V and J genes are TRBV4-1 and TRBJ1-5; perhaps TRBD1 as D (6 bases). The germline V and J ends were trimmed by 4 bases and 0 bases, with 10 bases remaining between them. There are 15 residues in the CDR3. Germline V lookup: CDR1 MGHRA, CDR2 YSYEKL. The CDR3 DNA follows: TGCGCCAGCAGCCCCCAGGGGAATAGCAATCAGCCCCAGCATTTT. Residues: CASSPQGNSNQPQHF.

The chain employs TRBV28 and TRBJ2-7; no reliable D call. This CDR3 comprises 13 residues. CDR1 and CDR2 from the germline V gene are MDHEN and SYDVKM. The V gene lost 4 bases and the J gene lost 0 bases, with 7 bases spanning the gap. For the CDR3, the DNA is TGTGCCAGCAGTTACCCCTTCTCCTACGAGCAGTACTTC. Translated, it gives CASSYPFSYEQYF.

The chain employs TRBV19 and TRBJ2-2; D tentatively fits TRBD1 or TRBD2 (6 bases each). This CDR3 is built from 13 residues. Trimming shortened V by 4 bases and J by 13 bases, and 16 bases separated the two germline ends. Germline loops: CDR1 LNHDA, CDR2 SQIVND (reference sequence). CDR3 bases: TGTGCCAGTAGTAGCGGAGGGACATCCCTGCTGTTTTTT. This translates into CASSSGGTSLLFF.

The gene calls are TRBV28 and TRBJ1-2; 12 bases map to TRBD1. This CDR3 has 16 residues. After removal of 5 bases from V and 8 bases from J, the junction contained 12 bases not matched to a gene. Germline loops: CDR1 MDHEN, CDR2 SYDVKM. CDR3: CASSHSGQGAGWGYTF. The CDR3 DNA sequence: TGTGCCAGCAGTCACTCGGGACAGGGGGCGGGATGGGGCTACACCTTC.